This T cell receptor (beta chain) was captured by sequencing in a study of blood T cell repertoires in COVID-19. Study overall: Italy, Spain and the United States were the sources of the convalescent and acute COVID-19 samples. The cDNA or gDNA used as material had been derived from T cells, B-cell-depleted T cells, or PBMCs.

Seattle cases were enrolled at active infection and followed longitudinally. Study processing details: Estimation of nucleated cell counts was performed using reference gene primer amplification. Generated by immunoSEQ multiplex PCR, the TCRdb table keeps only in-frame clones and is missing some. V, J and clone size are those of that table, while D and trimming were read from the DNA. Among approximately 300,000 clones listed, 90% were seen once. Sequencing was carried out using peripheral blood. This clonotype originated in a woman aged 25-40 years with COVID-19, enrolled during active disease.

The CDR3 region is CASRSSAGPSYEQYF. The CDR3 DNA reads TGTGCCAGTAGATCTTCGGCGGGCCCCTCCTACGAGCAGTACTTC. The rearrangement joins TRBV19 to TRBJ2-7, with D perhaps TRBD2 (5 bases). The ends were cut back, 6 bases at V and 0 bases at J, with 15 bases in the middle. CDR1 and CDR2 (germline): LNHDA, SQIVND (reference sequence). The CDR3 sequence is 15 residues long.